This T cell receptor (beta chain) was retrieved from a study of blood T cell repertoires in COVID-19. Across the study: The origin of the acute and convalescent COVID-19 samples was the United States, Italy and Spain. T cells, B-cell-depleted T cells, or PBMCs provided the cDNA or gDNA that served as material.

Under the authors' procedure: How many nucleated cells were present was estimated from reference gene primer amplification. Here immunoSEQ multiplex PCR was the method, and the copy in TCRdb shows in-frame clones only, minus some. D and trimming come from the DNA, and the V and J calls and clone size come from that table. The data show some 270,000 clones, with around 86% seen just once and 1.5% to 2% held by the top ten. Germline loops: CDR1 SGHRS, CDR2 YFSETQ. V trimming: 0 bases; J trimming: 8 bases; junction bases outside the gene matches: 7. The CDR3 spans 16 residues. Input material: PBMCs or T cells enriched from blood (not recorded which). V is TRBV5-1 and J is TRBJ2-2; 10 positions match TRBD2. The sequence derives from a woman between 35 and 50 years old who had recovered from COVID-19. CDR3 loop: CASSLVLAGVNGELFF. In DNA form, the CDR3 reads TGCGCCAGCAGCTTGGTTCTAGCGGGAGTGAATGGGGAGCTGTTTTTT.